These 9 T cell receptor beta chains were sequenced from one sample in a study of blood T cell repertoires in COVID-19. Assay: immunoSEQ multiplex PCR; the TCRdb copy retains only in-frame clones and omits some. The data contain more than 150,000 clones, about three quarters of them singletons. Sequencing was performed on peripheral blood. These receptors were obtained from a woman aged 70-85 years with acute or convalescent COVID-19.

The rearrangement joins TRBV27 to TRBJ2-1; TRBD1 agrees at 7 bases. The CDR3 totals 17 residues. Germline-derived CDR1 and CDR2 are MNHEY and SMNVEV (reference sequence). The V segment lost 5 bases and the J segment 3 bases; nucleotides outside the gene matches: 13. The DNA of the CDR3 is TGTGCCAGCAGTCCACTACAGGGGCCTCGGGGCTACAATGAGCAGTTCTTC. This translates into CASSPLQGPRGYNEQFF.

This clone was seen more than once but under ten times. This rearrangement joins TRBV30 to TRBJ1-2; 8 bases are a match to TRBD1. V shed 4 bases, J shed 8 bases, and the junction held 15 bases outside the gene matches. Germline loops: CDR1 GTSNPN, CDR2 SVGIG (reference sequence). The CDR3 totals 15 residues. CDR3 region: CAWTFRAGGVGGYTF. CDR3 coding DNA: TGTGCCTGGACCTTCCGGGCAGGGGGCGTAGGGGGCTACACCTTC.

The rearrangement links TRBV13 to TRBJ2-1, with 7 bases fitting TRBD2. The J segment lost 4 bases and the V segment lost 3 bases, leaving 12 bases of the junction unmatched. The length of the CDR3 is 17 residues. Germline lookup yields CDR1 PRHDT and CDR2 FYEKMQ (reference sequence). This chain's CDR3 is CASSFTALVGGYNEQFF. The CDR3 region has the DNA TGTGCCAGCAGCTTTACGGCCCTGGTGGGGGGGTACAATGAGCAGTTCTTC.

In nucleotides, the CDR3 is TGTGCCTGGAGTGTCTTCCGGACAGGCCCTACCACTCACACTGAAGCTTTCTTT. As protein: CAWSVFRTGPTTHTEAFF. The rearrangement joins TRBV30 to TRBJ1-1, with 7 bases that match TRBD1. Germline CDR1 GTSNPN, CDR2 SVGIG (reference sequence). V was clipped by 0 bases and J by 3 bases; unmatched bases: 16. The CDR3 is made up of 18 amino acids.

There are a few counts of this clone. DNA for the CDR3: TGTGCCAGCTCACCACAGAGGGGGCAAGAGACCCAGTACTTC. Protein: CASSPQRGQETQYF. The chain combines TRBV18 with TRBJ2-5; D possibly corresponds to TRBD1 (6 bases). The CDR3 runs 14 residues. Trimming removed 1 base at V and 2 bases at J, with 8 bases between. Germline V gene lookup returns CDR1 KGHSH and CDR2 LQKENI.

J is TRBJ2-2 and V is TRBV3-1 (or the pseudogene TRBV3-2), with TRBD2 identical over 8 bases. Per germline, CDR1 LGHDT and CDR2 YNNKEL (reference sequence). This CDR3 comprises 15 residues. V was pared by 8 bases and J by 6 bases, with 11 bases of the junction left unmatched. The CDR3 DNA is TGTGCCAGCCGAGCGGGAGAATTGTTGTCCGGGGAGCTGTTTTTT. Residues: CASRAGELLSGELFF.

V is TRBV30 and J is TRBJ1-6; the match to TRBD1 covers 8 bases. Looked up from germline, CDR1 is GTSNPN and CDR2 is SVGIG (reference sequence). With 6 bases clipped from V and 7 bases from J, the junction kept 5 bases outside the gene matches. This CDR3 region has 13 residues. The CDR3 sequence: CACSDRGNSPLHF. DNA for the CDR3: TGTGCCTGTTCAGACAGGGGAAATTCACCCCTCCACTTT. Looking up the rest from reference TRBV30 and TRBJ1-6 gives the full variable domain: SQTIHQWPATLVQPVGSPLSLECTVEGTSNPNLYWYRQAAGRGLQLLFYSVGIGQISSEVPQNLSASRPQDRQFILSSKKLLLSDSGFYLCACSDRGNSPLHFGNGTRLTVT.

This clone was seen at least ten times. The J gene is TRBJ2-6, the V gene TRBV2, with TRBD1 matching over 7 bases. The junction had 9 bases not matched to a gene; V was cut back by 4 bases and J by 0 bases. CDR1 is SNHLY and CDR2 is FYNNEI in the germline V gene. The CDR3 is 18 residues long. The CDR3 spells CASSVGGTGVSGANVLTF. The CDR3 nucleotides read TGTGCCAGCAGTGTAGGGGGCACAGGGGTCTCTGGGGCCAACGTCCTGACTTTC.

The V call is TRBV6-5, the J call TRBJ2-1; D unresolved. V dropped 4 bases and J dropped 6 bases, with 13 bases sitting between them. In germline, CDR1 is MNHEY, CDR2 SVGAGI. The CDR3 has 14 amino acids. CDR3 in amino acids: CASSFNLLSNEQFF. CDR3 sequence (DNA): TGTGCCAGCAGTTTTAATTTACTGAGCAATGAGCAGTTCTTC.